The sequence of this T cell receptor (beta chain) was determined in a study of blood T cell repertoires in COVID-19. V lost 4 bases to trimming and J lost 5 bases, with 16 bases between them. The germline V gene has CDR1 SGHNT and CDR2 YYREEE (reference sequence). The CDR3 totals 14 residues. Assay used: immunoSEQ multiplex PCR; TCRdb lists only in-frame clones, some missing. The table records some 350,000 clones, 75% to 90% of them present only once. This clone has more than one count but fewer than ten. Cohort allocation depended upon clinical history that participants reported. Symptom resolution, clearance, or two negative PCRs marked the recovered donors of Cohort 3.

The J gene is TRBJ2-7, the V gene TRBV5-4; D may be TRBD2 (6 bases). This receptor was identified in a man aged 25 to 45 who had recovered from COVID-19. Source material: PBMCs or T cells enriched from blood (not recorded which). CDR3 in amino acids: CASSPTGGTHEQYF. Here the CDR3 DNA reads TGTGCCAGCAGCCCCACAGGCGGGACTCACGAGCAGTACTTC.